This TCR beta chain was profiled in a study of blood T cells in healthy people across ages. Samples each had at least 5.5 micrograms of total RNA extracted. Between the trimmed V and J ends, which lost 5 bases and 4 bases, there was a span of 14 bases. Germline CDR1 reads LGHDT; CDR2 reads YNNKEL (reference sequence). This CDR3 spans 14 amino acids. Primers used in a second PCR of about 6 to 12 cycles were a sample-barcoded 5' primer and a J-beta primer mix. TCRdb re-derived calls from the 5' RACE reads in MiXCR, one entry per CDR3 protein. The table shows over 1,500,000 distinct CDR3 sequences, with around 48% occurring only once.

This chain links TRBV3-1 with TRBJ1-1, with no clear D. The sequencing input was blood. The sequence came from a woman in her thirties or forties in good health. The CDR3 nucleotides read TGTGCCAGCAGCTCAAGGGTGTTAAGCACTGAAGCTTTCTTT. This codes for CASSSRVLSTEAFF.